The clone carrying this T cell receptor beta chain was detected many times. This sample is drawn from a study of T cells after yellow fever vaccination. TCRdb reanalysed the 5' RACE reads using MiXCR and keeps one entry per CDR3 protein. This sample has roughly 180,000 distinct CDR3 sequences; approximately 6.2% occur once, and the top ten carry nearly 3%. Germline lookup yields CDR1 SGHRS and CDR2 YFSETQ. The length of the CDR3 is 14 residues. Trimming removed 0 bases from V and 6 bases from J, with 13 bases in between. This TCR derives from a man younger than 30 who received the YFV17D yellow fever vaccine. V gene TRBV5-1 combines with J gene TRBJ2-7, with D unresolved. The starting material was CD4+ T cells sorted from PBMCs, obtained on the day of the first yellow fever vaccination. CDR3 in DNA: TGCGCCAGCAGCTTGGCCGGGTCAGTCGTCGAGCAGTACTTC. Translating gives CASSLAGSVVEQYF.